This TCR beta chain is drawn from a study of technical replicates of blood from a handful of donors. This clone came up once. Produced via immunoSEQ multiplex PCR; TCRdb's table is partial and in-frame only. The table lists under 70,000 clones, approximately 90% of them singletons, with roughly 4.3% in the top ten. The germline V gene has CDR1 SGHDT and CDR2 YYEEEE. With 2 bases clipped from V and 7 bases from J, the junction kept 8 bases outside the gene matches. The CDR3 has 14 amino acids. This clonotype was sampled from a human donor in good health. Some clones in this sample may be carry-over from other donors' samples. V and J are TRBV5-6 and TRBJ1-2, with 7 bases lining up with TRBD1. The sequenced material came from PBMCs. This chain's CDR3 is CASSFTGVVFGYTF. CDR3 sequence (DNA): TGTGCCAGCAGCTTTACAGGGGTTGTGTTTGGCTACACCTTC.